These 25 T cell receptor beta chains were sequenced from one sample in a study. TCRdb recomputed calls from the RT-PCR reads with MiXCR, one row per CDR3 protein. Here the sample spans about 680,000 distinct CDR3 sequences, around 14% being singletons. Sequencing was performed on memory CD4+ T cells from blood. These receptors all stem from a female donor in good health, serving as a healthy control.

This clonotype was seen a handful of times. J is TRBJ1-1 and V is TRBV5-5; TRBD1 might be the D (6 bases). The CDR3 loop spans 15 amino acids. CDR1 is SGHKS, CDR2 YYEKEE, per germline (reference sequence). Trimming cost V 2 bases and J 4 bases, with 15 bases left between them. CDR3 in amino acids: CASSFTGNMGTEAFF. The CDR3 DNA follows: TGTGCCAGCAGCTTCACAGGGAATATGGGCACTGAAGCTTTCTTT.

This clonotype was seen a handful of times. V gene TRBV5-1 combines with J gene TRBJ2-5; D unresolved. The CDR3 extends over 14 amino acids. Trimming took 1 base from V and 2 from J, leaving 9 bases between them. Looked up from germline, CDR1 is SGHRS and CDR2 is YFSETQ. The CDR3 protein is CASSLFAEQETQYF. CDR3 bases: TGCGCCAGCAGCTTGTTTGCAGAACAAGAGACCCAGTACTTC.

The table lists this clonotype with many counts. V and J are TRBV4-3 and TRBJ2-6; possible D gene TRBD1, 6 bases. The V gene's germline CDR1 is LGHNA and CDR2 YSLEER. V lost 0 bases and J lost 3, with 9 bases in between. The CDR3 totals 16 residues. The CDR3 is CASSQEGASGANVLTF. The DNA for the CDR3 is TGCGCCAGCAGCCAAGAGGGGGCTAGTGGGGCCAACGTCCTGACTTTC.

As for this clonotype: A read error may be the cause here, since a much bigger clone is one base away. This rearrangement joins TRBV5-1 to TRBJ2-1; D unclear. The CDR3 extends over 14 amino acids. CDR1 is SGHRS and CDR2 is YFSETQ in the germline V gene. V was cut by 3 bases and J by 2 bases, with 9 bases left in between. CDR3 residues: CASSSNVAYNEQFF. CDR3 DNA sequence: TGCGCCAGCAGCTCGAATGTAGCCTACAATGAGCAGTTCTTC.

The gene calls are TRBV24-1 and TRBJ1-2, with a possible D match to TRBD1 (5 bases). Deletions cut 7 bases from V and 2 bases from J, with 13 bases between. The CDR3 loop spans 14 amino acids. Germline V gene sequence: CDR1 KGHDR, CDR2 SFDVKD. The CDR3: CATSHQGLNYGYTF. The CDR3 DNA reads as TGTGCCACCAGCCACCAGGGACTGAACTATGGCTACACCTTC.

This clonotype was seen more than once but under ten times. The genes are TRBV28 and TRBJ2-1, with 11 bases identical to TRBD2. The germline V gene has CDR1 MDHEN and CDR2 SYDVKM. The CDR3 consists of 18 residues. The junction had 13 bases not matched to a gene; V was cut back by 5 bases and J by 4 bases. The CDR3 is CASSHRPGLAAKYNEQFF. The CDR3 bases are TGTGCCAGCAGTCACAGACCGGGACTAGCGGCCAAGTACAATGAGCAGTTCTTC.

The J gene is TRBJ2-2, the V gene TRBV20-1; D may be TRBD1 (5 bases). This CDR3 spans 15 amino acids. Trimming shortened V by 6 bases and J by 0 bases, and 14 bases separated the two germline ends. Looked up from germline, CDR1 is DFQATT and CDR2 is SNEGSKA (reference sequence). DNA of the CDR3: TGCAGTGCGATAGACAGCTTTACGAACACCGGGGAGCTGTTTTTT. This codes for CSAIDSFTNTGELFF.

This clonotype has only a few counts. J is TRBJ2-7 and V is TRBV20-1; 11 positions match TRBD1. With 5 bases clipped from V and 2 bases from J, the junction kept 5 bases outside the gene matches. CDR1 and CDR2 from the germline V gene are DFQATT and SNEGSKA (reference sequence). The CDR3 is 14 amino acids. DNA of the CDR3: TGCAGTGCTGAGGGGACAGGGGGACCCTACGAGCAGTACTTC. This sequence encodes CSAEGTGGPYEQYF.

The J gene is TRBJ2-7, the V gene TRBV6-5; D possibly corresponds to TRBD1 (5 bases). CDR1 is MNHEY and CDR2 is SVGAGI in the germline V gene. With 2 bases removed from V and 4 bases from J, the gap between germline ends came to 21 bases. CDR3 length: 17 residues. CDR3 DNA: TGTGCCAGCAGTTACACCCGTATCCAGGGTAATAGTTACGAGCAGTACTTC. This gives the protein CASSYTRIQGNSYEQYF.

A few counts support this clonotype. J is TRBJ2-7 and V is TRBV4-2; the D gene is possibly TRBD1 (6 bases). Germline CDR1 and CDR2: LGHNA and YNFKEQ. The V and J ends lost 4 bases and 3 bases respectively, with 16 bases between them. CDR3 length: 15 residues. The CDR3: CASSPTFQGIYEQYF. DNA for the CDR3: TGTGCCAGCAGCCCGACCTTCCAGGGGATCTACGAGCAGTACTTC.

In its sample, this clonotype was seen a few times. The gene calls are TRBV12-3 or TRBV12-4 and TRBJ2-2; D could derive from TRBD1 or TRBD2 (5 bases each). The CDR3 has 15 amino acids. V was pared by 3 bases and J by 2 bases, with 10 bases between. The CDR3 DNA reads TGTGCCAGCAGTTTGGGGGTTTCCAACACCGGGGAGCTGTTTTTT. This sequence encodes CASSLGVSNTGELFF.

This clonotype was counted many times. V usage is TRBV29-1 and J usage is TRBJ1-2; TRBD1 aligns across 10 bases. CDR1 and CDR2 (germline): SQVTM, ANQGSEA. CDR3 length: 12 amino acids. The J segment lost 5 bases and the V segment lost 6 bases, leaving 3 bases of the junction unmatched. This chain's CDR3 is CSVGQGGYGYTF. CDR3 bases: TGCAGCGTCGGACAGGGGGGATATGGCTACACCTTC.

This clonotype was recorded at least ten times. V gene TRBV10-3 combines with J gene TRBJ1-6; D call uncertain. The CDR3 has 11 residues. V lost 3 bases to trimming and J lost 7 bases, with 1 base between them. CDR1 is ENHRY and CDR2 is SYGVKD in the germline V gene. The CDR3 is CAISDNSPLHF. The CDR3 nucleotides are TGTGCCATCAGTGACAATTCACCCCTCCACTTT.

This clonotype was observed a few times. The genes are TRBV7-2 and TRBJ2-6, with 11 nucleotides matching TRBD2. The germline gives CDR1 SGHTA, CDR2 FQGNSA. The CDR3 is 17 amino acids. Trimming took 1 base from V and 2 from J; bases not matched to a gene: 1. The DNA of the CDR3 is TGTGCCAGCAGCTTAGGACTAGCGGGAACTGGGGCCAACGTCCTGACTTTC. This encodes CASSLGLAGTGANVLTF.

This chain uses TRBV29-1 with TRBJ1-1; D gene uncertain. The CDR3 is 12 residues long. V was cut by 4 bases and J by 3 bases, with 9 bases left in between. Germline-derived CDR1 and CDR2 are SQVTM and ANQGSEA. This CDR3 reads CSVVRLDTEAFF. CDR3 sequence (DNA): TGCAGCGTTGTACGGTTGGACACTGAAGCTTTCTTT.

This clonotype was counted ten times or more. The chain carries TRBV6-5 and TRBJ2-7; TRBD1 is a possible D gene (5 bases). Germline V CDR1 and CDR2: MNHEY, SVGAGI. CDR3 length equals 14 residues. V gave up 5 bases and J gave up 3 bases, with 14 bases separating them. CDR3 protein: CASSSQGRGYEQYF. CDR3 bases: TGTGCCAGCAGTAGCCAGGGAAGGGGCTACGAGCAGTACTTC.

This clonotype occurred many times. The CDR3 DNA is TGTGCCAGCAGCCCACGGGTGGCGGTTAGCACAGATACGCAGTATTTT. This encodes CASSPRVAVSTDTQYF. This chain joins TRBV7-3 and TRBJ2-3, with D unclear. The germline V and J ends were trimmed by 5 bases and 0 bases, with 15 bases remaining between them. The CDR3 length is 16 residues. Germline loops: CDR1 SGHTA, CDR2 FQGTGA.

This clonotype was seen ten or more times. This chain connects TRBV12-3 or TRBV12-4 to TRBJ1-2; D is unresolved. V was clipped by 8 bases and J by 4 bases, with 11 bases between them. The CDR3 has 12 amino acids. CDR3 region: CASEGIGYGYTF. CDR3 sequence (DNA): TGTGCCAGCGAGGGAATAGGCTATGGCTACACCTTC.

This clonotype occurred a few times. The CDR3 spells CASSERVSPLHF. Written as DNA, the CDR3 is TGTGCCAGCAGTGAGAGGGTATCACCCCTCCACTTT. The gene calls are TRBV28 and TRBJ1-6; no reliable D call. Between the trimmed V and J ends, which lost 5 bases and 10 bases, there was a span of 9 bases. Germline values: CDR1 MDHEN, CDR2 SYDVKM. The CDR3 has 12 amino acids.

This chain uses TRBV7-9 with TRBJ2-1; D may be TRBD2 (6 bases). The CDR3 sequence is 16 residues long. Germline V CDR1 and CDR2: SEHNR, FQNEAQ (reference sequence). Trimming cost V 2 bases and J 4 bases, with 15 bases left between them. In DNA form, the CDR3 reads TGTGCCAGCAGCTTACTCGTAGCGGATAGTTACAATGAGCAGTTCTTC. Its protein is CASSLLVADSYNEQFF.

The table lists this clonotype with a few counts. The CDR3 coding sequence is TGTGCCAGCAGCACCCGACAGGGGGCGCTTGGCGAGCAGTACTTC. This translates into CASSTRQGALGEQYF. This chain connects TRBV7-2 to TRBJ2-7; TRBD1 aligns across 10 bases. The CDR3 runs to 15 residues. Losses at the gene ends were 5 bases for V and 6 bases for J; bases not matched to a gene: 10. Germline loops: CDR1 SGHTA, CDR2 FQGNSA. Complete variable domain (other parts from reference TRBV7-2 and TRBJ2-7): GAGVSQSPSNKVTEKGKDVELRCDPISGHTALYWYRQSLGQGLEFLIYFQGNSAPDKSGLPSDRFSAERTGGSVSTLTIQRTQQEDSAVYLCASSTRQGALGEQYFGPGTRLTVT.

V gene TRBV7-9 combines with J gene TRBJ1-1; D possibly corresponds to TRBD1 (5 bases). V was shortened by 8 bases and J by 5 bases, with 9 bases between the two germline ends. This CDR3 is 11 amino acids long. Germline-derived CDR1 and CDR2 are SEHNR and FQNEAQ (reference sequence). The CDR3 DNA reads TGTGCCAGCGGTGAGGGGACTGAAGCTTTCTTT. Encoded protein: CASGEGTEAFF.

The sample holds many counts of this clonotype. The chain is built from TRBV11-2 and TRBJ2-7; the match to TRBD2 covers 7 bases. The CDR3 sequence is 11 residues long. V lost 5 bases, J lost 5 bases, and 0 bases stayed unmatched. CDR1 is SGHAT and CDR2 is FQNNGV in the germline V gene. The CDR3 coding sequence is TGTGCCAGCAGCACTAGCGACGAGCAGTACTTC. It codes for CASSTSDEQYF.

The CDR3 coding sequence is TGCAGCGTTAGCGGGAGGGCCGAAGAGACCCAGTACTTC. Protein product: CSVSGRAEETQYF. The V and J genes are TRBV29-1 and TRBJ2-5; 10 bases are a match to TRBD2. The J segment lost 3 bases and the V segment lost 5 bases, leaving 3 bases of the junction unmatched. The CDR3 consists of 13 residues. CDR1 is SQVTM and CDR2 is ANQGSEA in the germline V gene.

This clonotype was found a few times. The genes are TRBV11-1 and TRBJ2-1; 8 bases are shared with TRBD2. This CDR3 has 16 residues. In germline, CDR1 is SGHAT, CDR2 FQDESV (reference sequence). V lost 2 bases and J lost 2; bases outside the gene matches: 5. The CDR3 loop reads CASSLRAGGAYNEQFF. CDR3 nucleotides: TGTGCCAGCAGCTTACGGGCCGGGGGGGCCTACAATGAGCAGTTCTTC. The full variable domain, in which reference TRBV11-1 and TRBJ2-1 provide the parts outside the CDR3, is EAEVAQSPRYKITEKSQAVAFWCDPISGHATLYWYRQILGQGPELLVQFQDESVVDDSQLPKDRFSAERLKGVDSTLKIQPAELGDSAMYLCASSLRAGGAYNEQFFGPGTRLTVL.